The entry that follows covers one T cell receptor beta chain sequence. These data originate in a study of OX40 agonist ivuxolimab in advanced cancers. CDR3 length equals 16 residues. Germline lookup yields CDR1 SGHVS and CDR2 FQNEAQ. J was trimmed by 5 bases and V by 2 bases; bases with no gene match: 7. Sequenced by immunoSEQ multiplex PCR; TCRdb stores in-frame clones only, minus some. The data show some 50,000 clones, 75% to 90% seen once. This TCR derives from an adult with an advanced solid tumor such as melanoma, head and neck, liver or kidney cancer. The rearrangement links TRBV7-8 to TRBJ2-1; 9 nucleotides line up with TRBD1. Here the sequenced sample was CD4+ or CD8+ T cells sorted from blood, taken in a trial of the OX40 agonist ivuxolimab. CDR3 nucleotides: TGTGCCAGCAGCTTATTCGGGACAGGGATTCACAATGAGCAGTTCTTC. Encoded protein: CASSLFGTGIHNEQFF.